Detailed here is one T cell receptor (beta chain). Germline V lookup: CDR1 SGHRS, CDR2 YFSETQ. The CDR3 spans 15 residues. With 1 base removed from V and 9 bases from J, the gap between germline ends came to 17 bases. Authors' data handling: Reference gene primer amplification gave nucleated cell count estimates. Measured with immunoSEQ multiplex PCR; TCRdb has only the in-frame clones, and not every one. V, J and clone size reflect that table, while D and trimming were determined from the DNA. This table holds approximately 65,000 clones, 90% found once. This sample stems from a study of blood T cell repertoires in COVID-19. Whole-study context: Both acute and convalescent COVID-19 samples were obtained from the United States, Italy and Spain.

Patients at the Seattle site were enrolled during active infection and followed longitudinally. The chain carries TRBV5-1 and TRBJ2-1; D may be TRBD2 (5 bases). This TCR was sampled from a man over 45 with COVID-19, enrolled during active disease. The sample taken for sequencing was peripheral blood. The CDR3 loop reads CASSLSRTGFGEQFF. The CDR3 region has the DNA TGCGCCAGCAGCTTGTCCAGAACGGGATTCGGTGAGCAGTTCTTC.